This TCR beta chain was profiled in a study of naive and memory T cell subsets. The study's findings and limits: In CD4 and CD8 cells, diversity dropped from naive through EMRA.

An equimolar mix of two oligonucleotides served as the beta constant-region primer for TRBC1 and TRBC2. From the UMI-ligation and nested PCR reads, TCRdb called clonotypes with MiXCR, one entry per CDR3 protein. Of around 90,000 distinct CDR3 sequences listed, over 7% are singletons. This clonotype came up a few times. Its antigen remains unknown. Trimming took 8 bases from V and 8 from J, leaving 24 bases between them. Germline loops: CDR1 SNHLY, CDR2 FYNNEI. The CDR3 sequence is 15 residues long. V usage is TRBV2 and J usage is TRBJ1-2, with D perhaps TRBD1 (6 bases). Sample: central memory CD4+ T cells from blood. The TCR comes from a human donor in good health. CDR3 nucleotide sequence: TGTGCCAGCCGGACCGCAGGGGAAGCCGGAGGAGGCTACACCTTC. Protein product: CASRTAGEAGGGYTF.